What follows are 9 T cell receptor beta chains derived from one specimen sequenced in a study of beta chain features in type 1 diabetes. Expressed TCRB transcripts were sequenced because the isolated RNA had all been reverse transcribed beforehand. The assay was immunoSEQ multiplex PCR, and TCRdb's table has in-frame clones only and misses some. The table lists 600,000 to 650,000 clones, 15% to 19% of them singletons. The sequenced material came from naive CD4+ T cells from blood. The receptors derive from a young man in good health.

In the case of this clone: The sample holds other DNA sequences that translate to the same CDR3. The chain combines TRBV4-1 with TRBJ2-5; D is tentatively TRBD1 or TRBD2 (5 bases each). V lost 1 base and J lost 5, with 8 bases in between. This CDR3 is built from 13 residues. Germline V gene lookup returns CDR1 MGHRA and CDR2 YSYEKL. CDR3: CASSQGGWETQYF. For the CDR3, the DNA is TGCGCCAGCAGCCAAGGGGGGTGGGAGACCCAGTACTTC.

This clone has only a few counts. The rearrangement links TRBV28 to TRBJ1-5; D gene ambiguous. The CDR3 spans 12 residues. CDR1 and CDR2 from the germline V gene are MDHEN and SYDVKM. The V gene lost 8 bases and the J gene lost 3 bases, with 8 bases spanning the gap. The CDR3, as DNA: TGTGCCAGCCACAGTTCCAATCAGCCCCAGCATTTT. Its protein product is CASHSSNQPQHF.

J is TRBJ2-1 and V is TRBV25-1; D uncertain. Germline CDR1 reads MGHDK; CDR2 reads SYGVNS. Trimming shortened V by 4 bases and J by 2 bases, and 15 bases separated the two germline ends. CDR3 length: 16 residues. As DNA, the CDR3 is TGTGCCAGCAGTGGCTGGGCCCGGAAAGCCTACAATGAGCAGTTCTTC. Translated, it gives CASSGWARKAYNEQFF.

The V call is TRBV19, the J call TRBJ2-6, with 10 bases identical to TRBD1. The CDR3 covers 17 residues. The junction had 6 bases not matched to a gene; V was cut back by 5 bases and J by 2 bases. Per germline, CDR1 LNHDA and CDR2 SQIVND (reference sequence). In nucleotides, the CDR3 is TGTGCCAGTAGTCCGGGACAGGGGAAGGCTGGGGCCAACGTCCTGACTTTC. Its protein product is CASSPGQGKAGANVLTF. The full variable domain, with the rest looked up from reference TRBV19 and TRBJ2-6, is DGGITQSPKYLFRKEGQNVTLSCEQNLNHDAMYWYRQDPGQGLRLIYYSQIVNDFQKGDIAEGYSVSREKKESFPLTVTSAQKNPTAFYLCASSPGQGKAGANVLTFGAGSRLTVL.

This clone was found once. This rearrangement joins TRBV6-6 to TRBJ2-3; D uncertain. The CDR3 is 13 residues long. Trimming cost V 4 bases and J 2 bases, with 7 bases left between them. Germline V gene lookup returns CDR1 MNHNY and CDR2 SVGAGI (reference sequence). The chain's CDR3 is CASSSPITDTQYF. DNA for the CDR3: TGTGCCAGCAGTTCCCCTATCACAGATACGCAGTATTTT.

V and J are TRBV29-1 and TRBJ2-1, with no clear D. The CDR3 covers 13 residues. From germline, CDR1 is SQVTM and CDR2 ANQGSEA. V dropped 6 bases and J dropped 7 bases, with 16 bases sitting between them. CDR3 loop: CSVSENWLNEQFF. In DNA form, the CDR3 reads TGCAGCGTCTCAGAGAATTGGTTGAATGAGCAGTTCTTC.

In this sample, this clone turned up a few times. The chain uses TRBV27 and TRBJ1-1, with a possible D match to TRBD1 (6 bases). Germline assignment: CDR1 MNHEY and CDR2 SMNVEV (reference sequence). The CDR3 is made up of 13 amino acids. Trimming removed 8 bases from V and 0 bases from J, with 10 bases in between. CDR3 in amino acids: CASARQVNTEAFF. The CDR3 nucleotides read TGTGCCAGCGCTAGACAGGTGAACACTGAAGCTTTCTTT.

The chain couples TRBV28 to TRBJ2-7, with TRBD1 matching 7 bases. Germline V gene lookup returns CDR1 MDHEN and CDR2 SYDVKM. The CDR3 runs to 16 residues. V gave up 7 bases and J gave up 3 bases; unmatched junction bases: 15. The CDR3 coding sequence is TGTGCCAGCACCCCACCTGCCCGACAGGGCCTCTACGAGCAGTACTTC. It is translated as CASTPPARQGLYEQYF.

The chain has TRBV25-1 and TRBJ2-4; TRBD1 agrees at 8 bases. V was clipped by 6 bases and J by 12 bases; unmatched bases: 10. From germline, CDR1 is MGHDK and CDR2 SYGVNS. This CDR3 region has 13 residues. The CDR3 protein is CASSLRTGRNQYF. The CDR3 DNA follows: TGTGCCAGCAGCCTAAGGACAGGGCGGAATCAGTACTTC. Full variable domain (remainder filled in from reference TRBV25-1 and TRBJ2-4): EADIYQTPRYLVIGTGKKITLECSQTMGHDKMYWYQQDPGMELHLIHYSYGVNSTEKGDLSSESTVSRIRTEHFPLTLESARPSHTSQYLCASSLRTGRNQYFGAGTRLSVL.